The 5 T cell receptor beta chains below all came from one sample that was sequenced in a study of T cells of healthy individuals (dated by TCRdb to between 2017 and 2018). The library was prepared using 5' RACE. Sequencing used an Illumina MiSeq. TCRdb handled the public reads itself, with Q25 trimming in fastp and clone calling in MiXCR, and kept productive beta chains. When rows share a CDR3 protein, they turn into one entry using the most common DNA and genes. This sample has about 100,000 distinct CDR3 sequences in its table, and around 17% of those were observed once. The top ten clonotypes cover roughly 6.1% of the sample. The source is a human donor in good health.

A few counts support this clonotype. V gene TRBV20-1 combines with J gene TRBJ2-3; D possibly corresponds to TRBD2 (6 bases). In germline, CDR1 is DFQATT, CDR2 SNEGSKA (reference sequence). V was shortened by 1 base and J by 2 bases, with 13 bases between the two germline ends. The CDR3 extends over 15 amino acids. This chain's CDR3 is CSARAMTSNTDTQYF. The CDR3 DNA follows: TGCAGTGCTAGAGCTATGACTAGTAACACAGATACGCAGTATTTT.

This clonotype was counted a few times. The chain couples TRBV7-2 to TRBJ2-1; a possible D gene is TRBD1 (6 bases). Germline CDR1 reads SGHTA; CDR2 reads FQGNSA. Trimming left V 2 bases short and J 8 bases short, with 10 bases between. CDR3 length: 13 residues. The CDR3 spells CASSLNRDHEQFF. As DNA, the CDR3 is TGTGCCAGCAGCTTAAACAGGGACCATGAGCAGTTCTTC.

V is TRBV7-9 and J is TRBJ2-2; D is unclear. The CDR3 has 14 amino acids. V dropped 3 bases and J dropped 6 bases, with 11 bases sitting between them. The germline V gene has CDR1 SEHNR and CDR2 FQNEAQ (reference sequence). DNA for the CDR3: TGTGCCAGCAGCTTGTTTTTAGGTTCCGGGGAGCTGTTTTTT. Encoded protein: CASSLFLGSGELFF.

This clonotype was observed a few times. CDR3 bases: TGTGCCATCGGGACAGATCATAGCAATCAGCCCCAGCATTTT. It encodes CAIGTDHSNQPQHF. The chain joins TRBV10-3 to TRBJ1-5; 7 positions agree with TRBD1. This CDR3 spans 14 amino acids. CDR1 is ENHRY and CDR2 is SYGVKD in the germline V gene. V gave up 8 bases and J gave up 0 bases; unmatched junction bases: 4.

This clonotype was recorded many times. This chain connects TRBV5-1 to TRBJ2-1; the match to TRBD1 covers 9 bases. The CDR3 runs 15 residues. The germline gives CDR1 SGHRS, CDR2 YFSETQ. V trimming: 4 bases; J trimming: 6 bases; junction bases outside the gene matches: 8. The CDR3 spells CASSPGQGSTNEQFF. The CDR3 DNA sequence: TGCGCCAGCAGCCCGGGACAGGGATCGACCAATGAGCAGTTCTTC.